This entry features one T cell receptor beta chain sequence. Its antigen is unidentified. Clones were read by immunoSEQ multiplex PCR, and TCRdb kept only the in-frame ones, dropping some. The sample contains 26,000 or so clones, about 88% of which appear only once. Between the trimmed V and J ends, which lost 0 bases and 9 bases, there was a span of 5 bases. CDR1 and CDR2 from the germline V gene are MNHNS and SASEGT. This CDR3 has 11 residues. This sample was included in a study of T cells in localized non-small cell lung cancer. Findings and caveats of the study: Sequencing involved a lone tumor region, leaving heterogeneity possible. Appearance in adjacent lung was seen for a median around 55 of the top 100 tumor clones.

This clonotype originated in a female donor at least 60 years old with stage II squamous cell lung carcinoma. The rearrangement joins TRBV6-1 to TRBJ1-2; D remains ambiguous. Sequencing was performed on peripheral blood, taken before any cancer treatment. The CDR3 sequence is CASSEAERYTF. The CDR3 region has the DNA TGTGCCAGCAGTGAAGCAGAGCGCTACACCTTC.